The clone carrying this T cell receptor (beta chain) was counted between two and nine times. The sample comes from a study of blood T cell repertoires in COVID-19. The V gene lost 4 bases and the J gene lost 0 bases, with 15 bases spanning the gap. The CDR3 sequence is 16 residues long. Germline lookup yields CDR1 SGHKS and CDR2 YYEKEE (reference sequence). The protocol was immunoSEQ multiplex PCR, while the TCRdb copy is restricted to in-frame clones and leaves out a portion. This sample has some 66,000 clones, with 82% found just once. The chain joins TRBV5-5 to TRBJ2-3; D is perhaps TRBD1 (6 bases). This sequence was found in a man in his 60s with acute or convalescent COVID-19. The sequenced sample was peripheral blood. For the CDR3, the DNA is TGTGCCAGCAGCCCCACTCGGACAGTTAGCACAGATACGCAGTATTTT. It translates to CASSPTRTVSTDTQYF.